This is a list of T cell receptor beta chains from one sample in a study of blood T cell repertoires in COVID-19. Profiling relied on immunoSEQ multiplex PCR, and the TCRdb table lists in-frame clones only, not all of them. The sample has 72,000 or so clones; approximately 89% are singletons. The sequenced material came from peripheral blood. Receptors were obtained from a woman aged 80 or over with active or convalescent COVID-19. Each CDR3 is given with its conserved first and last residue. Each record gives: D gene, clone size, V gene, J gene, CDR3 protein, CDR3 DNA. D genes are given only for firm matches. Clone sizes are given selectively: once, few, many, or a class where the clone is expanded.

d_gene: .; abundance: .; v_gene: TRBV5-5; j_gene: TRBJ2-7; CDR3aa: CASSLDRIYYEQYF; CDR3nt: TGTGCCAGCAGCTTGGACAGGATCTACTACGAGCAGTACTTC
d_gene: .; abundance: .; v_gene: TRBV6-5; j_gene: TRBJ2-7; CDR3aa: CASSFNYEQYF; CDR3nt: TGTGCCAGCAGTTTTAACTACGAGCAGTACTTC
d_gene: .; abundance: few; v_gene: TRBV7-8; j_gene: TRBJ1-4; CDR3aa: CASSTRGLTGRNEKLFF; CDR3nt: TGTGCCAGCAGCACTAGGGGTTTAACAGGGCGTAACGAAAAACTGTTTTTT
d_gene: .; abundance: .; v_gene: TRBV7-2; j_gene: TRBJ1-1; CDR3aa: CASSLARGIGYGRDTEAFF; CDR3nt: TGTGCCAGCAGCTTAGCGCGGGGGATTGGGTACGGTCGGGACACTGAAGCTTTCTTT
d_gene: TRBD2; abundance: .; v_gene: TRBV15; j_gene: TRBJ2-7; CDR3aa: CATSRGGTRNEQYF; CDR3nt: TGTGCCACCAGCAGAGGGGGGACTAGAAACGAGCAGTACTTC
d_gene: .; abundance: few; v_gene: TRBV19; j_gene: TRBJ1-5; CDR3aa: CASTTGGGNQPQHF; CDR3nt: TGTGCCAGTACGACAGGTGGGGGCAATCAGCCCCAGCATTTT
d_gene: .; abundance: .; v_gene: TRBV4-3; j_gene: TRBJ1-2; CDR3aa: CASSQFSVNYGYTF; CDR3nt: TGCGCCAGCAGCCAATTCAGTGTTAACTATGGCTACACCTTC
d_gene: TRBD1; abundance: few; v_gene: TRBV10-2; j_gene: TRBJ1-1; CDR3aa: CASSDGRTGDSEAFF; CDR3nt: TGCGCCAGCAGTGACGGTAGGACAGGGGACTCTGAAGCTTTCTTT
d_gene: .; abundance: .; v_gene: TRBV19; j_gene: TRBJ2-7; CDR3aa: CASSRSGYEQYF; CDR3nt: TGTGCCAGTAGCCGGAGTGGCTACGAGCAGTACTTC
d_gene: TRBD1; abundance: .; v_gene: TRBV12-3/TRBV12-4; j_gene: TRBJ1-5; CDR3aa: CASSLGDSQPQHF; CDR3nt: TGTGCCAGCAGTTTAGGGGACAGCCAGCCCCAGCATTTT
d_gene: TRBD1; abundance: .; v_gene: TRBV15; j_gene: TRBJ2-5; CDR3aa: CATSRDLFWGQGSRPNQETQYF; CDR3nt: TGTGCCACCAGCAGAGATTTATTCTGGGGACAGGGGAGTAGACCCAACCAAGAGACCCAGTACTTC
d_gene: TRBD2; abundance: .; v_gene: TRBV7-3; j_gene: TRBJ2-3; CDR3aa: CASSLTGGWTDTQYF; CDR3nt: TGTGCCAGCAGCTTAACGGGGGGGTGGACAGATACGCAGTATTTT
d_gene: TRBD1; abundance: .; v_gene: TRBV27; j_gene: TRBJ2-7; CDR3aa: CASRETGVGLTEQYF; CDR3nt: TGTGCCAGCAGGGAAACAGGGGTAGGCCTAACCGAGCAGTACTTC
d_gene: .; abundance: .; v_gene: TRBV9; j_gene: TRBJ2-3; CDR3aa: CASSGLTSHTQYF; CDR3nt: TGTGCCAGCAGCGGACTAACTAGTCATACGCAGTATTTT
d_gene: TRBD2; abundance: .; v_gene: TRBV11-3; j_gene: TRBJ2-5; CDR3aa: CASSSTSKETQYF; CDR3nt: TGTGCCAGCAGCTCGACTAGCAAGGAGACCCAGTACTTC
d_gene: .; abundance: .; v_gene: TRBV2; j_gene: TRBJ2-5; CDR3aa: CASREETQYF; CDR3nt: TGTGCCAGCAGGGAGGAGACCCAGTACTTC
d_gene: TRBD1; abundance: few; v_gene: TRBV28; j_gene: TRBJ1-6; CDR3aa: CASSPDRGPNSPLHF; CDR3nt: TGTGCCAGCAGTCCTGACAGGGGGCCTAATTCACCCCTCCACTTT
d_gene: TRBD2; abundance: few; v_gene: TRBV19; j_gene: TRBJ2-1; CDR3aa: CASSSLLAVTNYNEQFF; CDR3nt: TGTGCCAGTAGTAGCCTCCTAGCGGTTACAAACTACAATGAGCAGTTCTTC
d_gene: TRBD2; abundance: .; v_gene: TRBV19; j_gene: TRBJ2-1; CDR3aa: CASSEPGGALIISYNEQFF; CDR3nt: TGTGCCAGTAGTGAGCCGGGGGGGGCCTTAATTATTTCTTACAATGAGCAGTTCTTC
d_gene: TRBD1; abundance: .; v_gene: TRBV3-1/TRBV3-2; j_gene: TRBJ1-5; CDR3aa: CASSPMAGGNQPQHF; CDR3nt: TGTGCCAGCAGCCCAATGGCAGGGGGTAATCAGCCCCAGCATTTT